The 10 T cell receptor beta chains in this list originate from one sample, sequenced in a study of post-analysis software for immune sequencing data. Findings and caveats of the study: A handful of TRBV segments appeared more often in patients than in controls, and TRBV5-6, TRBV5-1 and TRBV20-1 were among these.

Presence of unique molecular identifiers characterized the TCR beta cDNA libraries. TCRdb used MiXCR to reprocess the PCR reads, holding one entry per CDR3 protein. Here the sample spans roughly 200,000 distinct CDR3 sequences, 29% being singletons. Their antigens remain unidentified. Sequenced input: blood. These receptors all come from a girl under 18 with multiple sclerosis.

V and J are TRBV7-9 and TRBJ2-5; 12 nucleotides line up with TRBD1. The CDR3 has 16 residues. V lost 5 bases to trimming and J lost 4 bases; unmatched junction nucleotides: 8. CDR1 and CDR2 (germline): SEHNR, FQNEAQ (reference sequence). The CDR3 DNA follows: TGTGCCAGCAGCCCCAGGGGACAGGGGGCCGGAGAGACCCAGTACTTC. Protein sequence: CASSPRGQGAGETQYF.

This clonotype was recorded many times. The chain uses TRBV5-1 and TRBJ2-3; D is uncertain. The CDR3 consists of 16 residues. Germline assignment: CDR1 SGHRS and CDR2 YFSETQ. Deletions cut 0 bases from V and 0 bases from J, with 11 bases between. The CDR3 spells CASSLGLSGSTDTQYF. In DNA, the CDR3 is TGCGCCAGCAGCTTGGGACTCTCCGGGAGCACAGATACGCAGTATTTT.

The table lists this clonotype with a count of one. The chain couples TRBV7-9 to TRBJ2-5; 11 nucleotides line up with TRBD1. Germline loops: CDR1 SEHNR, CDR2 FQNEAQ (reference sequence). V was clipped by 5 bases and J by 11 bases; unmatched bases: 13. The CDR3 consists of 15 residues. The CDR3 nucleotides read TGTGCCAGCAGCCCCCGGACAGGGGGCCGCAATGAGCAGTACTTC. It translates to CASSPRTGGRNEQYF.

A few counts support this clonotype. This chain joins TRBV18 and TRBJ1-1; D gene unclear. The ends were cut back, 3 bases at V and 0 bases at J, with 8 bases in the middle. CDR1 and CDR2 from the germline V gene are KGHSH and LQKENI. This CDR3 spans 14 amino acids. CDR3 region: CASSPARLNTEAFF. The CDR3 DNA reads TGTGCCAGCTCACCGGCACGGCTGAACACTGAAGCTTTCTTT.

The chain joins TRBV20-1 to TRBJ1-1; possible D gene TRBD1, 6 bases. There are 13 residues in the CDR3. With 6 bases removed from V and 2 bases from J, the gap between germline ends came to 13 bases. The germline V gene has CDR1 DFQATT and CDR2 SNEGSKA (reference sequence). The CDR3 protein is CSADRQANTEAFF. The CDR3 DNA is TGCAGTGCCGACCGACAGGCCAACACTGAAGCTTTCTTT.

J is TRBJ2-3 and V is TRBV5-1, with 8 bases fitting TRBD2. Germline CDR1 SGHRS, CDR2 YFSETQ. CDR3 length: 14 residues. V shed 3 bases, J shed 3 bases, and the junction held 3 bases outside the gene matches. For the CDR3, the DNA is TGCGCCAGCAGCTCGGGAGGGGCAACAGATACGCAGTATTTT. Translation gives CASSSGGATDTQYF.

The chain has TRBV7-2 and TRBJ2-3, with TRBD2 identical over 8 bases. Germline trimming cut 5 bases from V and 3 bases from J; bases unmatched to any gene: 7. The length of the CDR3 is 15 residues. Germline V gene sequence: CDR1 SGHTA, CDR2 FQGNSA. The CDR3 here is CASSPNRGGTDTQYF. The CDR3 DNA follows: TGTGCCAGCAGCCCCAATCGGGGGGGAACAGATACGCAGTATTTT.

This clonotype was picked up many times. V and J are TRBV2 and TRBJ2-5; D might be TRBD1 (6 bases). Germline CDR1 SNHLY, CDR2 FYNNEI. The length of the CDR3 is 15 residues. Trimming removed 6 bases from V and 5 bases from J, with 19 bases in between. The CDR3 region has the DNA TGTGCCAGCAGCCCGGACAGAGCCATCCAGGAGACCCAGTACTTC. The encoded protein is CASSPDRAIQETQYF.

This clonotype occurred a few times. This chain's CDR3 is CASSGQFPGYTF. In DNA, the CDR3 is TGTGCCAGCAGTGGACAATTTCCTGGCTACACCTTC. The rearrangement uses TRBV28 and TRBJ1-2, with D perhaps TRBD1 (5 bases). Per the germline V gene, CDR1 is MDHEN and CDR2 is SYDVKM. Trimming stripped 5 bases from V and 7 bases from J, with 11 bases between. This CDR3 has 12 residues.

This clonotype was picked up a small number of times. The V and J genes are TRBV25-1 and TRBJ2-2; the D is unclear. This CDR3 has 13 residues. Germline values: CDR1 MGHDK, CDR2 SYGVNS. Between the trimmed V and J ends, which lost 9 bases and 7 bases, there was a span of 15 bases. CDR3 sequence: CASEDHNFGELFF. CDR3 in DNA: TGTGCCAGTGAGGACCATAACTTCGGGGAGCTGTTTTTT.